These 5 T cell receptor beta chains were all obtained from the same sample, sequenced in a study of T cell responses to AZD1222 COVID-19 vaccine. TCRdb's copy holds only in-frame clones and misses some; the assay was immunoSEQ multiplex PCR. The data show 150,000 or so clones, 85% to 95% seen once. The input for sequencing was peripheral blood, taken on day 0 of MenACWY control vaccination. The source of these receptors is an adult in good health.

The chain recombines TRBV18 with TRBJ1-5; D remains ambiguous. V dropped 6 bases and J dropped 4 bases, with 10 bases sitting between them. The CDR3 is made up of 13 amino acids. Looked up from germline, CDR1 is KGHSH and CDR2 is LQKENI. Here the CDR3 DNA reads TGTGCCAGCTCGCTCGACGCTAATCAGCCCCAGCATTTT. Protein: CASSLDANQPQHF.

The rearrangement joins TRBV5-5 to TRBJ2-7; D unresolved. CDR3 length: 14 amino acids. CDR1 and CDR2 from the germline V gene are SGHKS and YYEKEE (reference sequence). V dropped 2 bases and J dropped 0 bases, with 9 bases sitting between them. The CDR3, as DNA: TGTGCCAGCAGCTTTCAGGCCCCCTCCTACGAGCAGTACTTC. This sequence encodes CASSFQAPSYEQYF.

The chain has TRBV27 and TRBJ1-6; no reliable D call. Germline values: CDR1 MNHEY, CDR2 SMNVEV (reference sequence). This CDR3 is 12 amino acids long. V lost 3 bases, J lost 10 bases, and 7 bases lay in between. The CDR3 loop is CASSFPKSPLHF. The CDR3, as DNA: TGTGCCAGCAGTTTCCCTAAATCACCCCTCCACTTT.

The gene calls are TRBV6-5 and TRBJ1-5, with D hard to call. From germline, CDR1 is MNHEY and CDR2 SVGAGI. The length of the CDR3 is 14 residues. Between the trimmed V and J ends, which lost 2 bases and 3 bases, there was a span of 8 bases. CDR3 in amino acids: CASSYRRFNQPQHF. As DNA, the CDR3 is TGTGCCAGCAGTTACAGACGGTTCAATCAGCCCCAGCATTTT.

The chain employs TRBV5-1 and TRBJ2-5; weak D call: TRBD1 (6 bases). Trimming took 2 bases from V and 5 from J, leaving 16 bases between them. The CDR3 sequence is 15 residues long. Per germline, CDR1 SGHRS and CDR2 YFSETQ. This CDR3 is CASSFGTPRKETQYF. CDR3 DNA sequence: TGCGCCAGCAGCTTCGGGACACCCCGCAAGGAGACCCAGTACTTC.